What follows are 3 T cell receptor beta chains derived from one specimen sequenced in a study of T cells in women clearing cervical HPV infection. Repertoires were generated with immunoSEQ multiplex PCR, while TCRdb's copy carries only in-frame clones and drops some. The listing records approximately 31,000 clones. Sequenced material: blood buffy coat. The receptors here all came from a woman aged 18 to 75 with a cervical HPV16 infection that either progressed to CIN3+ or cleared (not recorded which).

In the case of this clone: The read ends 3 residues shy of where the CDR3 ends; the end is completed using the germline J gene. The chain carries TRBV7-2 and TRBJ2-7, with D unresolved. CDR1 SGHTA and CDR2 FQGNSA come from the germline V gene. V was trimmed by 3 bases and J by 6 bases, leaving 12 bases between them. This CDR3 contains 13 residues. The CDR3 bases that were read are TGTGCCAGCAGCTTTCCCCAGACTCTCGAG. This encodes CASSFPQTLE. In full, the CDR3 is CASSFPQTLEQYF. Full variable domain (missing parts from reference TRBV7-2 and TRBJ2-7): GAGVSQSPSNKVTEKGKDVELRCDPISGHTALYWYRQSLGQGLEFLIYFQGNSAPDKSGLPSDRFSAERTGGSVSTLTIQRTQQEDSAVYLCASSFPQTLEQYFGPGTRLTVT.

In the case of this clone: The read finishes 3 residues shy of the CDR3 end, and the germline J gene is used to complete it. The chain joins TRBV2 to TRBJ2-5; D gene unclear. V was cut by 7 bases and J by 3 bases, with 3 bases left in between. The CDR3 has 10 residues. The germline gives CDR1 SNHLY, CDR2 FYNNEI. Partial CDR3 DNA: TGTGCCAGCAAGGAAGAGACC. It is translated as CASKEET. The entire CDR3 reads CASKEETQYF.

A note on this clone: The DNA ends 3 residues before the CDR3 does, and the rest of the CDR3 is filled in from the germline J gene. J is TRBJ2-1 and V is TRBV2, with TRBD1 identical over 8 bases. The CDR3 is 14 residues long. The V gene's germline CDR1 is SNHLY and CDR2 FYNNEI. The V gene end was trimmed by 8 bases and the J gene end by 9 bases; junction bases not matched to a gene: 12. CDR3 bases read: TGTGCCAGCCGGGGACAGGTGGGGGAGAGTGAG. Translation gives CASRGQVGESE. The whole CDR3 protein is CASRGQVGESEQFF.